A selection of T cell receptor beta chains follows, all from one sample in a study of control samples from healthy donors and cancer patients. Repertoires were generated with immunoSEQ multiplex PCR, while TCRdb's copy carries only in-frame clones and drops some. The sample shows some 130,000 clones, around 90% of them seen only once. Specimen: blood. Receptors were obtained from a man aged 25-45 years in good health. Both conserved end residues are part of each CDR3. Each record gives: CDR3 length, clone size, V gene, D gene, J gene, CDR3 DNA, CDR3 protein. D genes are given only for firm matches. Expanded clones are given a class, and other clones once, few, many or no size at all.

>11|once|TRBV29-1|TRBD2|TRBJ2-7
TGCAGCGTCAAGGGAGGGTACGAGCAGTACTTC
CSVKGGYEQYF
>17|.|TRBV28|TRBD1|TRBJ2-7
TGTGCCAGCAGTTTGGTACAGGGGGCCCCCACCTCCTACGAGCAGTACTTC
CASSLVQGAPTSYEQYF
>14|.|TRBV19|.|TRBJ1-6
TGTGCCAGTAGCACCTTGGGGGGTAATTCACCCCTCCACTTT
CASSTLGGNSPLHF
>14|.|TRBV28|.|TRBJ1-3
TGTGCCAGCGCCAGGGACCCCAGTGGGAACACCATATATTTT
CASARDPSGNTIYF
>15|.|TRBV7-9|.|TRBJ2-7
TGTGCCAGCAGCTTAGCGCTCGGGGAAAGTTACGAGCAGTACTTC
CASSLALGESYEQYF
>15|once|TRBV27|TRBD1|TRBJ1-1
TGTGCCAGCAGTCCGCAGACAGGGAAGTACACTGAAGCTTTCTTT
CASSPQTGKYTEAFF
>15|.|TRBV28|.|TRBJ1-1
TGTGCCAGCAGTAAGAATGACAGGCGGAACACTGAAGCTTTCTTT
CASSKNDRRNTEAFF
>16|.|TRBV12-5|.|TRBJ1-1
TGTGCTAGTGGCCCTCTCGGGGGGCCTGAAAACACTGAAGCTTTCTTT
CASGPLGGPENTEAFF
>15|.|TRBV15|.|TRBJ1-1
TGTGCCACCAGCAGAGATGTTCTAGGCAGCACTGAAGCTTTCTTT
CATSRDVLGSTEAFF
>10|few|TRBV2|.|TRBJ2-7
TGTGCCAGCAGTCGCGACGAGCAGTACTTC
CASSRDEQYF
>11|.|TRBV7-2|.|TRBJ2-5
TGTGCCAGCAGCTTAGATGAGACCCAGTACTTC
CASSLDETQYF
>15|.|TRBV6-5|.|TRBJ2-5
TGTGCCAGCAGTAGCAGGGCGGGACGGTGGGAGACCCAGTACTTC
CASSSRAGRWETQYF
>15|few|TRBV7-9|.|TRBJ2-2
TGTGCCAGCAGCCCTAGGGAACTAGGGGGACTGGAGCTGTTTTTT
CASSPRELGGLELFF
>13|.|TRBV2|.|TRBJ2-3
TGTGCCAGCAGTGATGTCGTTGGGACTCACCTGCATTTT
CASSDVVGTHLHF
>12|.|TRBV10-1|.|TRBJ2-7
TGCGCCAGCAGTGAAGGAGGCTACGAGCAGTACTTC
CASSEGGYEQYF
>14|.|TRBV6-2/TRBV6-3|TRBD2|TRBJ2-1
TGTGCCAGCAGCTCCGGGACTAGCAAGGATGAGCAGTTCTTC
CASSSGTSKDEQFF
>13|.|TRBV28|TRBD1|TRBJ1-1
TGTGCCAGCAGTTCCGACAGGGCGCTTGAAGCTTTCTTT
CASSSDRALEAFF
>13|.|TRBV2|.|TRBJ1-5
TGTGCCAGCGGGGACACCGACAATCAGCCCCAGCATTTT
CASGDTDNQPQHF
>14|.|TRBV5-4|.|TRBJ2-1
TGTGCCAGCAGCGCGGGGTTCTCCTACAATGAGCAGTTCTTC
CASSAGFSYNEQFF
>14|.|TRBV9|.|TRBJ2-7
TGTGCCAGCAGCGTAGCTGGGGGGCCCTTCGAGCAGTACTTC
CASSVAGGPFEQYF
>14|.|TRBV28|.|TRBJ1-3
TGTGCCAGCTATGACGGACATAGTGCAAACACCATATATTTT
CASYDGHSANTIYF
>16|.|TRBV11-3|.|TRBJ2-3
TGTGCCAGCAGCTTGTCGTCAGGGAGAATCACAGATACGCAGTATTTT
CASSLSSGRITDTQYF
>14|.|TRBV29-1|.|TRBJ1-1
TGCAGCGCACGCGCCGCCAGGGATAACACTGAAGCTTTCTTT
CSARAARDNTEAFF
>16|.|TRBV9|.|TRBJ2-1
TGTGCCAGCAGCGCGGGTGGGGCCAGCTCCTACAATGAGCAGTTCTTC
CASSAGGASSYNEQFF
>13|.|TRBV10-3|TRBD2|TRBJ2-1
TGTGCCATCACCCCAGCGGGGCAAAATGAGCAGTTCTTC
CAITPAGQNEQFF
>14|.|TRBV30|.|TRBJ1-1
TGTGCCTGGATGTTCGATCAGGGGTGGACTGAAGCTTTCTTT
CAWMFDQGWTEAFF
>12|.|TRBV6-5|.|TRBJ1-6
TGTGCCAGCCGCAGGGGTGATTCACCCCTCCACTTT
CASRRGDSPLHF
>13|once|TRBV30|.|TRBJ2-2
TGTGCCTGGAGTCCCCTTCACACCGGGGAGCTGTTTTTT
CAWSPLHTGELFF
>14|.|TRBV10-3|TRBD1|TRBJ1-1
TGTGCCACCGAAACTACTGACAGGGGCACTGAAGCTTTCTTT
CATETTDRGTEAFF
>15|.|TRBV5-1|TRBD2|TRBJ2-5
TGCGCCAGCAGCTTGGGGCCGGGGGGGAGAGAGACCCAGTACTTC
CASSLGPGGRETQYF
>16|once|TRBV6-2/TRBV6-3|TRBD1|TRBJ1-2
TGTGCCAGCAGTTCTCCCCGGACAGGTTCTAACTATGGCTACACCTTC
CASSSPRTGSNYGYTF
>17|.|TRBV11-2|.|TRBJ1-4
TGTGCCAGCAGCTTAGTAACAGCCGGTGCAACTAATGAAAAACTGTTTTTT
CASSLVTAGATNEKLFF
>14|once|TRBV11-3|.|TRBJ1-1
TGTGCCAGCAAGACAGACCCCATGAACACTGAAGCTTTCTTT
CASKTDPMNTEAFF
>11|once|TRBV30|.|TRBJ2-1
TGTGCCTGGAGTGGGGGGGATGAGCAGTTCTTC
CAWSGGDEQFF
>15|few|TRBV5-1|TRBD2|TRBJ2-1
TGCGCCAGCAGCTTGGTAGGACTAGGGTACAATGAGCAGTTCTTC
CASSLVGLGYNEQFF
>16|.|TRBV6-2/TRBV6-3|TRBD2|TRBJ2-5
TGTGCCAGCAGTTACTTAGGACTAGAAAGAGGAGAGACCCAGTACTTC
CASSYLGLERGETQYF
>15|.|TRBV4-1|TRBD2|TRBJ2-5
TGCGCCAGCAGCCACCCAGCGGGAGGGCCTAAGACCCAGTACTTC
CASSHPAGGPKTQYF
>16|.|TRBV5-4|.|TRBJ1-3
TGTGCCAGCAGCTGGAGCCCTAGCGGCTCTGGAAACACCATATATTTT
CASSWSPSGSGNTIYF
>14|.|TRBV9|.|TRBJ2-5
TGTGCCAGCAGCGTGGCAGGGAGGTTCGAGACCCAGTACTTC
CASSVAGRFETQYF
>15|.|TRBV14|.|TRBJ2-3
TGTGCCAGCAGCCAAGATCAACATAACACAGATACGCAGTATTTT
CASSQDQHNTDTQYF
>14|.|TRBV10-3|TRBD1|TRBJ1-2
TGTGCCACCGGGACAGGACCCAAGAACTATGGCTACACCTTC
CATGTGPKNYGYTF
>13|.|TRBV15|TRBD1|TRBJ2-7
TGTGCCACCAGCAGGGACAGGGTCTACGAGCAGTACTTC
CATSRDRVYEQYF
>15|.|TRBV14|.|TRBJ1-1
TGTGCCAGCAGCCAGTCCGGGACCGCCTATCTGGGGGCTTTCTTT
CASSQSGTAYLGAFF
>14|.|TRBV7-8|.|TRBJ2-3
TGTGCCAGCAGAAGTGGCGGGGGCACAGATACGCAGTATTTT
CASRSGGGTDTQYF
>16|.|TRBV15|TRBD2|TRBJ2-1
TGTGCCACCAGCAGAGGACTAGCGGGAGGCTACAATGAGCAGTTCTTC
CATSRGLAGGYNEQFF
>15|.|TRBV28|TRBD1|TRBJ1-3
TGTGCCAGCACCCCGACAGGGGCCTCTGGAAACACCATATATTTT
CASTPTGASGNTIYF
>15|once|TRBV27|TRBD1|TRBJ1-2
TGTGCCAGCAGTTTATTAGGGCAGGGGGCCGGGGGCTACACCTTC
CASSLLGQGAGGYTF